Here is one T cell receptor beta chain with its context. The data belong to a study of monozygotic twins with inflammatory bowel disease. Whole blood supplied total RNA, and T cells were not sorted. Germline V gene sequence: CDR1 KGHSH, CDR2 LQKENI. The CDR3 has 14 amino acids. Total RNA input per TCR library was roughly 3,500 ng. TCRdb reanalyzed the 5' RACE reads and collapses them to one entry per CDR3 protein, without DNA. The sample totals approximately 400,000 distinct CDR3 sequences. The sequencing sample was made of blood. The receptor was isolated from a human donor with ulcerative colitis or Crohn's disease, or a healthy co-twin of an affected twin (not recorded which). The chain has TRBV18 and TRBJ2-6; there is no DNA to check the TCRdb D call of TRBD1. The CDR3 is CATGGSSGANVLTF.